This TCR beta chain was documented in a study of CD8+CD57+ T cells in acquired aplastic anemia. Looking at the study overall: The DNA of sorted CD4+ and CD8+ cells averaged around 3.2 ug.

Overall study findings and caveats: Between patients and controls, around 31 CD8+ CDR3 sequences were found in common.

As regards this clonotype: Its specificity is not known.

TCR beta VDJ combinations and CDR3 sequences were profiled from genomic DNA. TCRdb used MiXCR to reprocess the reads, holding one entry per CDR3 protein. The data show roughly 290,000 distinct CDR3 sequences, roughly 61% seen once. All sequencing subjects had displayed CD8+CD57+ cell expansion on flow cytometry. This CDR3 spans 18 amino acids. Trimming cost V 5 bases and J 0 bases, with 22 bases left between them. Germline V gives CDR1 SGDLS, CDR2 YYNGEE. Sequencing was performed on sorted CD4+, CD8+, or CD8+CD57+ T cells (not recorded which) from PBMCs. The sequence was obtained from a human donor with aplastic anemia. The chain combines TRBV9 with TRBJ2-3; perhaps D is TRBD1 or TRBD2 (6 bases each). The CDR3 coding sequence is TGTGCCAGCAGTGAAATTTCGGGGGCGGTCCTTAGCACAGATACGCAGTATTTT. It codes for CASSEISGAVLSTDTQYF.